This TCR beta chain was found in a study of blood T cell repertoires in COVID-19. Study-wide context: The study drew acute and convalescent COVID-19 samples from the United States, Italy and Spain. Sample material is recorded as cDNA or gDNA derived from T cells, B-cell-depleted T cells, or PBMCs.

Germline V gene lookup returns CDR1 MNHEY and CDR2 SVGEGT. V dropped 2 bases and J dropped 2 bases, with 22 bases sitting between them. CDR3 length: 19 amino acids. As originally analysed: Nucleated cell number was recorded as an estimate derived from reference gene primer amplification. Assay used: immunoSEQ multiplex PCR; TCRdb lists only in-frame clones, some missing. V and J calls and clone size are copied from that table; D and trimming were computed from the DNA. This table has approximately 70,000 clones, roughly 90% appearing once. Seattle researchers signed up patients amid active infection and tracked them longitudinally.

The receptor comes from a man aged 45-65 years with COVID-19, enrolled during active disease. The chain couples TRBV6-2 or TRBV6-3 to TRBJ1-5, with D possibly TRBD1 on 5 matching bases. Sequenced sample: peripheral blood. DNA of the CDR3: TGTGCCAGCAGTTACCCCTCGGGACTGCCCCCGCGGGGCAATCAGCCCCAGCATTTT. Residues: CASSYPSGLPPRGNQPQHF.